The 29 T cell receptor beta chains below were found in one sample sequenced in a study of cytomegalovirus exposure and HLA in healthy donors. PCR primers comprised 60 Vbeta and 13 Jbeta primers. The method was immunoSEQ multiplex PCR; TCRdb's version includes in-frame clones alone and lacks a portion of them. This repertoire shows about 190,000 clones, over 80% found once; its top ten account for about 6%. The sample comprised PBMCs. The receptor set was obtained from a man in his forties in good health and CMV-seropositive.

This rearrangement joins TRBV2 to TRBJ1-6; possible D gene TRBD1, 6 bases. The V gene's germline CDR1 is SNHLY and CDR2 FYNNEI. Trimming shortened V by 3 bases and J by 7 bases, and 7 bases separated the two germline ends. The CDR3 is 13 residues long. DNA for the CDR3: TGTGCCAGCAGTGATGACAGGAATTCACCCCTCCACTTT. Translating it yields CASSDDRNSPLHF.

The chain carries TRBV10-2 and TRBJ2-3; 13 bases agree with TRBD2. This CDR3 has 16 residues. Looked up from germline, CDR1 is WSHSY and CDR2 is SAAADI. V was clipped by 6 bases and J by 4 bases; unmatched bases: 7. CDR3: CASRPGTSGASDTQYF. The DNA of the CDR3 is TGCGCCAGCAGACCCGGGACTAGCGGGGCTTCAGATACGCAGTATTTT.

This chain links TRBV6-1 with TRBJ1-1; D is perhaps TRBD1 (6 bases). V was cut by 2 bases and J by 6 bases, with 13 bases left in between. The CDR3 is 14 amino acids. The germline V gene has CDR1 MNHNS and CDR2 SASEGT. As DNA, the CDR3 is TGTGCCAGCAGTGAATATGGCAGGGGCCCTGAAGCTTTCTTT. It codes for CASSEYGRGPEAFF.

This chain joins TRBV7-9 and TRBJ2-1; D may be TRBD1 (5 bases). The germline gives CDR1 SEHNR, CDR2 FQNEAQ (reference sequence). This CDR3 is 17 amino acids long. Trimming cost V 5 bases and J 2 bases, with 19 bases left between them. This CDR3 is CASSTRTPRRTYNEQFF. The CDR3 DNA reads TGTGCCAGCAGCACTCGGACACCCCGACGCACCTACAATGAGCAGTTCTTC.

In its sample, this clone was seen once. The chain uses TRBV5-1 and TRBJ2-5; D is unclear. Per germline, CDR1 SGHRS and CDR2 YFSETQ. The CDR3 contains 16 residues. V was shortened by 0 bases and J by 9 bases, with 21 bases between the two germline ends. In DNA, the CDR3 is TGCGCCAGCAGCTTGGACAGTTTAGGATCAGGTCGCCCCCAGTACTTC. Its protein product is CASSLDSLGSGRPQYF.

The J gene is TRBJ2-1, the V gene TRBV4-1, with 9 positions matching TRBD2. Per germline, CDR1 MGHRA and CDR2 YSYEKL. This CDR3 has 15 amino acids. The V and J ends lost 3 bases and 8 bases, in that order; junction bases with no gene match: 8. The CDR3 loop reads CASSHAGTSLDEQFF. CDR3 in DNA: TGCGCCAGCAGCCACGCCGGGACTAGCTTGGATGAGCAGTTCTTC.

This clone was counted only a few times. The chain carries TRBV7-8 and TRBJ2-3; D is unclear. Trimming removed 1 base at V and 0 bases at J, with 11 bases between. Germline lookup yields CDR1 SGHVS and CDR2 FQNEAQ. The CDR3 covers 16 residues. The CDR3 DNA sequence: TGTGCCAGCAGCTTAGTTCGGCTAGGAAGCACAGATACGCAGTATTTT. Protein: CASSLVRLGSTDTQYF.

This sequence joins TRBV18 and TRBJ1-3; D ambiguous. This CDR3 region has 16 residues. V was clipped by 2 bases and J by 1 base, with 12 bases between them. The germline V gene has CDR1 KGHSH and CDR2 LQKENI. The chain's CDR3 is CASSPLSTDSGNTIYF. The CDR3 nucleotides are TGTGCCAGCTCACCATTATCCACTGATTCTGGAAACACCATATATTTT.

The V gene is TRBV9, the J gene TRBJ2-5; 10 nucleotides agree with TRBD2. Germline V gives CDR1 SGDLS, CDR2 YYNGEE. The V segment lost 5 bases and the J segment 7 bases; nucleotides outside the gene matches: 5. This CDR3 has 13 residues. CDR3 DNA: TGTGCCAGCAGTCTAGCGGGGGACGGGACCCAGTACTTC. Its translation is CASSLAGDGTQYF.

The chain is built from TRBV19 and TRBJ2-1; 10 bases are a match to TRBD1. The CDR3 covers 14 residues. Germline CDR1 and CDR2: LNHDA and SQIVND (reference sequence). Trimming removed 3 bases from V and 7 bases from J; junction bases left unmatched: 3. The CDR3 is CASSMGQGRNEQFF. The CDR3 nucleotides read TGTGCCAGTAGTATGGGACAGGGGCGGAATGAGCAGTTCTTC.

CDR3 protein: CASSLARGYSGNTIYF. The CDR3 DNA reads TGTGCCAGCAGCTTAGCGCGGGGGTACTCTGGAAACACCATATATTTT. V and J are TRBV7-2 and TRBJ1-3; a possible D gene is TRBD1 (5 bases). Trimming shortened V by 0 bases and J by 0 bases, and 9 bases separated the two germline ends. CDR3 size: 16 residues. Germline assignment: CDR1 SGHTA and CDR2 FQGNSA.

This clone was found a few times. This chain uses TRBV21-1 with TRBJ2-3; whether TRBD1, the table's D call, matches the DNA was not checked. TRBV21-1 is shown as a pseudogene. The CDR3 spans 16 residues. CDR3 in amino acids: CASSKVGQGDTDTQYF. Here the CDR3 DNA reads TGTGCCAGCAGCAAAGTGGGACAGGGTGATACAGATACGCAGTATTTT.

This rearrangement joins TRBV15 to TRBJ2-7; D is unresolved. V dropped 0 bases and J dropped 2 bases, with 11 bases sitting between them. The CDR3 spans 15 residues. CDR1 is LNHNV, CDR2 YYDKDF, per germline (reference sequence). CDR3 sequence (DNA): TGTGCCACCAGCAGAGATCGACTTGAAACCTACGAGCAGTACTTC. Translating it yields CATSRDRLETYEQYF. Looking up the rest from reference TRBV15 and TRBJ2-7 gives the full variable domain: DAMVIQNPRYQVTQFGKPVTLSCSQTLNHNVMYWYQQKSSQAPKLLFHYYDKDFNNEADTPDNFQSRRPNTSFCFLDIRSPGLGDTAMYLCATSRDRLETYEQYFGPGTRLTVT.

V and J are TRBV11-2 and TRBJ2-1; TRBD2 aligns across 13 bases. Per the germline V gene, CDR1 is SGHAT and CDR2 is FQNNGV. J gave up 8 bases and V 3 bases, and 4 bases lay outside the gene matches. There are 15 residues in the CDR3. The CDR3 DNA is TGTGCCAGCAGCTTCGGGACTAGCGGGATCGATGAGCAGTTCTTC. Amino acid sequence: CASSFGTSGIDEQFF.

The chain couples TRBV7-9 to TRBJ1-1; 9 bases match TRBD1. Losses at the gene ends were 5 bases for V and 7 bases for J; bases not matched to a gene: 8. Germline V gene lookup returns CDR1 SEHNR and CDR2 FQNEAQ (reference sequence). The CDR3 length is 14 residues. CDR3 bases: TGTGCCAGCAGCCCCCGGGACAGGGAGATTGAAGCTTTCTTT. This sequence encodes CASSPRDREIEAFF.

To note about this clone: The junction and the germline gene differ at one end; a read error may be behind it. This sample includes further DNA sequences coding for the same CDR3. The genes are TRBV2 and TRBJ2-5, with D perhaps matching TRBD1 (6 bases). From germline, CDR1 is SNHLY and CDR2 FYNNEI. This CDR3 is built from 14 residues. Here the CDR3 reads CASRTVLFQETQYF. CDR3 nucleotides: TGTGCTAGCAGGACAGTACTATTCCAAGAGACCCAGTACTTC.

The V call is TRBV15, the J call TRBJ1-5, with TRBD1 as a possible D gene (6 bases). The CDR3 totals 15 residues. V was cut by 1 base and J by 6 bases, with 13 bases left in between. Germline values: CDR1 LNHNV, CDR2 YYDKDF (reference sequence). DNA of the CDR3: TGTGCCACCAGCAGAGTAGGGGGGGTAAGTCAGCCCCAGCATTTT. It yields the protein CATSRVGGVSQPQHF.

The chain joins TRBV19 to TRBJ1-5; 8 nucleotides agree with TRBD1. Germline V gene data show CDR1 as LNHDA and CDR2 as SQIVND (reference sequence). This CDR3 contains 14 residues. V was clipped by 5 bases and J by 4 bases; unmatched bases: 4. CDR3 coding DNA: TGTGCCAGTAGTGTCCGGGACAGGAATCAGCCCCAGCATTTT. This translates into CASSVRDRNQPQHF.

The J gene is TRBJ2-5, the V gene TRBV13; possible D gene TRBD1, 6 bases. CDR1 and CDR2 (germline): PRHDT, FYEKMQ (reference sequence). Trimming cost V 5 bases and J 5 bases, with 18 bases left between them. The CDR3 contains 15 residues. The CDR3 region has the DNA TGTGCCAGCAGCCCCCCCGGCAGGGGTGGCGAGACCCAGTACTTC. Amino acid sequence: CASSPPGRGGETQYF.

The V and J genes are TRBV19 and TRBJ1-2; 8 bases fit TRBD1. Germline lookup yields CDR1 LNHDA and CDR2 SQIVND (reference sequence). V lost 3 bases, J lost 5 bases, and 8 bases stayed unmatched. This CDR3 is built from 15 residues. The CDR3 is CASSIRTGLSYGYTF. The CDR3 coding sequence is TGTGCCAGTAGTATCAGGACAGGGCTCTCTTATGGCTACACCTTC.

The chain combines TRBV2 with TRBJ2-1; 8 positions agree with TRBD2. CDR3 length: 12 amino acids. J lost 6 bases, V lost 10 bases, and 5 bases had no gene match. The germline CDR1 and CDR2 sequences are SNHLY and FYNNEI. The CDR3 protein is CATPGLANEQFF. CDR3 bases: TGTGCCACCCCCGGACTAGCCAATGAGCAGTTCTTC.

V usage is TRBV4-1 and J usage is TRBJ2-7; 7 bases line up with TRBD1. The CDR3 sequence is 17 residues long. Losses at the gene ends were 0 bases for V and 0 bases for J; bases not matched to a gene: 8. The germline V gene has CDR1 MGHRA and CDR2 YSYEKL. Here the CDR3 reads CASSQDLSGTASYEQYF. CDR3 coding DNA: TGCGCCAGCAGCCAAGACCTCTCCGGGACAGCCTCCTACGAGCAGTACTTC.

As to this clone: One end of the junction fails to match germline, which may point to a read error. The chain carries TRBV23-1 and TRBJ1-6, with D uncertain. TRBV23-1 belongs to the ORF category, with a function that is uncertain. The CDR3 length is 13 residues. CDR3 amino acids: CATSLRGHSPLHF. Written as DNA, the CDR3 is TGCGCCACCAGTCTCCGAGGGCATTCACCCCTCCACTTT.

This clone was found once. The CDR3 protein is CATQRGVGETQYF. CDR3 DNA: TGTGCCACCCAGCGGGGGGTCGGAGAGACCCAGTACTTC. This chain links TRBV2 with TRBJ2-5; 9 bases map to TRBD2. With V trimmed by 10 bases and J by 4 bases, 7 bases remained unmatched. The CDR3 is 13 residues long. CDR1 and CDR2 (germline): SNHLY, FYNNEI.

This chain uses TRBV30 with TRBJ2-1, with 10 positions matching TRBD1. V lost 6 bases and J lost 6; bases outside the gene matches: 5. The CDR3 length is 13 residues. Germline assignment: CDR1 GTSNPN and CDR2 SVGIG (reference sequence). The CDR3 DNA is TGTGCCTGTGGGACAGGGGCCCGCAATGAGCAGTTCTTC. Amino acid sequence: CACGTGARNEQFF.

A few counts support this clone. CDR3 DNA sequence: TGCGCCAGCAGCATCGGACAGGGGACGGACGAGCAGTACTTC. Its protein product is CASSIGQGTDEQYF. This rearrangement joins TRBV5-1 to TRBJ2-7, with TRBD1 identical over 9 bases. Losses at the gene ends were 4 bases for V and 5 bases for J; bases not matched to a gene: 7. The CDR3 runs 14 residues. The germline V gene encodes CDR1 SGHRS and CDR2 YFSETQ.

This rearrangement joins TRBV15 to TRBJ2-2; 7 positions match TRBD1. With V trimmed by 1 base and J by 6 bases, 8 bases remained unmatched. The CDR3 spans 16 residues. The germline V gene encodes CDR1 LNHNV and CDR2 YYDKDF (reference sequence). As DNA, the CDR3 is TGTGCCACCAGCAGAGGAGGGGGCTCCGGCCCCGGGGAGCTGTTTTTT. The encoded protein is CATSRGGGSGPGELFF.

The chain recombines TRBV6-6 with TRBJ1-1; 8 positions match TRBD1. The CDR3 is 15 amino acids. CDR1 and CDR2 (germline): MNHNY, SVGAGI (reference sequence). The J segment lost 7 bases and the V segment lost 5 bases, leaving 12 bases of the junction unmatched. CDR3: CASSQDRGEDHEAFF. The CDR3 nucleotides read TGTGCCAGCAGTCAAGACAGGGGAGAAGACCATGAAGCTTTCTTT.

The chain employs TRBV6-5 and TRBJ1-1, with a tentative D call TRBD1 (5 bases). The CDR3 consists of 13 residues. Germline CDR1 reads MNHEY; CDR2 reads SVGAGI. The V end was cut by 2 bases, the J end by 3 bases, with 7 bases between. The CDR3 loop is CASSYTGDTEAFF. The DNA of the CDR3 is TGTGCCAGCAGTTACACGGGGGACACTGAAGCTTTCTTT.